This TCR beta chain was documented in a study of blood T cell repertoires in COVID-19. At the level of the study: Italy, Spain and the United States were the sources of the convalescent and acute COVID-19 samples.

The V gene's germline CDR1 is LGHDT and CDR2 YNNKEL (reference sequence). This CDR3 region has 17 residues. V was trimmed by 1 base and J by 3 bases, leaving 15 bases between them. This clone was observed a handful of times. Enrollees, roughly 18 to 89 years old, lived in 24 US areas. Researchers sorted participants into cohorts using their self-reported clinical history. Per the study methods: Reference gene primer amplification gave estimated nucleated cell counts. Generated by immunoSEQ multiplex PCR, the TCRdb table keeps only in-frame clones and is missing some. V and J calls and clone size are those listed in that table; D and trimming were worked out from the DNA. The sample lists over 140,000 clones, about 80% occurring once.

The rearrangement joins TRBV3-1 (or the pseudogene TRBV3-2) to TRBJ2-2; tentative D call: TRBD1 (6 bases). Specimen: PBMCs or T cells enriched from blood (not recorded which). The TCR sequence derives from a woman aged 45 to 65 who had recovered from COVID-19. The CDR3 protein is CASSQGRGMGDTGELFF. CDR3 nucleotide sequence: TGTGCCAGCAGCCAAGGAAGGGGGATGGGGGACACCGGGGAGCTGTTTTTT.